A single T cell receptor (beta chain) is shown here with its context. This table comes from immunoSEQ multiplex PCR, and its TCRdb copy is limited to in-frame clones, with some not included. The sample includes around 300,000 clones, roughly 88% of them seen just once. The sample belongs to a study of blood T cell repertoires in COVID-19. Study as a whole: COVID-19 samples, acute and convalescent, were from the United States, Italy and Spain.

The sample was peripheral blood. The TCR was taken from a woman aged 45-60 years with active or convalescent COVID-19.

The CDR3 is CASSQAFDGLYEQYF. In DNA form, the CDR3 reads TGCGCCAGCAGCCAAGCGTTCGACGGGTTATACGAGCAGTACTTC. J is TRBJ2-7 and V is TRBV4-3, with D hard to call. Germline V gene data show CDR1 as LGHNA and CDR2 as YSLEER. The V end was cut by 1 base, the J end by 4 bases, with 14 bases between. CDR3 length: 15 amino acids.